This is a list of T cell receptor beta chains from one sample in a study of T cell responses to AZD1222 COVID-19 vaccine. Clones were sequenced by immunoSEQ multiplex PCR, and TCRdb holds only the in-frame ones, with some missing. The table lists 80,000 to 95,000 clones, 88% of them singletons. The sample in question was peripheral blood, obtained on day 0 of MenACWY control vaccination. The receptors were gathered from an adult in good health. The CDR3 runs from the conserved cysteine through the conserved F or W. The D gene is left open where the match is weak. Clone size, where shown, is once, few, many, or a class for clones that have expanded.

D: TRBD1; J: TRBJ1-2; V: TRBV5-6; size: .; DNA: TGTGCCAGCAGTCCAACCCCACAGGGGGGGAACTATGGCTACACCTTC; CDR3: CASSPTPQGGNYGYTF
D: .; J: TRBJ1-2; V: TRBV28; size: few; DNA: TGTGCCAGCACCTCGGACGGGAATAACTATGGCTACACCTTC; CDR3: CASTSDGNNYGYTF
D: .; J: TRBJ2-1; V: TRBV7-9; size: .; DNA: TGTGCCAGCAGCCCCCGGGAGTGGAGGAGCAATGAGCAGTTCTTC; CDR3: CASSPREWRSNEQFF
D: .; J: TRBJ2-3; V: TRBV29-1; size: .; DNA: TGCAGCGTCTCTCTACAGGGAAATACGCAGTATTTT; CDR3: CSVSLQGNTQYF
D: TRBD2; J: TRBJ2-2; V: TRBV7-9; size: .; DNA: TGTGCCAGCAGCTTGGGACCGGGACTAGCGGGATATTCCGGGGAGCTGTTTTTT; CDR3: CASSLGPGLAGYSGELFF
D: .; J: TRBJ2-7; V: TRBV20-1; size: .; DNA: TGCAGTGCCCCGAGCTCCTACGAGCAGTACTTC; CDR3: CSAPSSYEQYF
D: TRBD1; J: TRBJ1-2; V: TRBV29-1; size: .; DNA: TGCAGCGTTGCTGACAGGGTGGACTATGGCTACACCTTC; CDR3: CSVADRVDYGYTF
D: .; J: TRBJ2-7; V: TRBV4-1; size: .; DNA: TGCGCCAGCAGCCAAGAGGATGGGTACAGGCAGTACTTC; CDR3: CASSQEDGYRQYF
D: TRBD2; J: TRBJ2-3; V: TRBV14; size: .; DNA: TGTGCCAGCAGCCAGCTAGCGGGCCAGTCCGGTACGCAGTATTTT; CDR3: CASSQLAGQSGTQYF
D: TRBD2; J: TRBJ2-5; V: TRBV6-5; size: .; DNA: TGTGCCAGCACAAGCGGGAACGCATTACAAGAGACCCAGTACTTC; CDR3: CASTSGNALQETQYF
D: .; J: TRBJ1-1; V: TRBV10-2; size: .; DNA: TGCGCCAGCAGCTTTTGGCAGGGATCCAGTGGAGCTTTCTTT; CDR3: CASSFWQGSSGAFF
D: .; J: TRBJ2-7; V: TRBV7-2; size: .; DNA: TGTGCCAGCAGCTTAGTAGGCGGCGCCTACGAGCAGTACTTC; CDR3: CASSLVGGAYEQYF
D: .; J: TRBJ2-2; V: TRBV18; size: .; DNA: TGTGCCAGCTCACCACAGAACACCGGGGAGCTGTTTTTT; CDR3: CASSPQNTGELFF
D: .; J: TRBJ2-5; V: TRBV28; size: .; DNA: TGTGCCAGCAGTTCGGGGGTGTACTTTCAAGAGACCCAGTACTTC; CDR3: CASSSGVYFQETQYF
D: .; J: TRBJ2-7; V: TRBV27; size: .; DNA: TGTGCCAGCAGTTTATCACCGGCCTACGAGCAGTACTTC; CDR3: CASSLSPAYEQYF
D: TRBD1; J: TRBJ2-7; V: TRBV24-1; size: .; DNA: TGTGCCACCAGTGATTCAGGACAGGGGGCTAAGACTTACGAGCAGTACTTC; CDR3: CATSDSGQGAKTYEQYF
D: .; J: TRBJ1-5; V: TRBV28; size: .; DNA: TGTGCCAGCAGTTTACCCTCCGGGACAAGTCAGCCCCAGCATTTT; CDR3: CASSLPSGTSQPQHF
D: .; J: TRBJ1-2; V: TRBV19; size: .; DNA: TGTGCCAGTAGTATCGACGTGGGCTATGGCTACACCTTC; CDR3: CASSIDVGYGYTF
D: TRBD1; J: TRBJ2-5; V: TRBV19; size: .; DNA: TGTGCCAGTAGTAAAACTGGGACAGCACAAGAGACCCAGTACTTC; CDR3: CASSKTGTAQETQYF
D: TRBD1; J: TRBJ1-5; V: TRBV2; size: .; DNA: TGTGCCAGCAGTGGCGGACAGGACAATCAGCCCCAGCATTTT; CDR3: CASSGGQDNQPQHF
D: .; J: TRBJ1-1; V: TRBV27; size: .; DNA: TGTGCCAGCAGTTTATCGTCAGGGGCGGGAGCTTTCTTT; CDR3: CASSLSSGAGAFF
D: .; J: TRBJ2-3; V: TRBV20-1; size: .; DNA: TGCAGTGCCGCGACAGATACGCAGTATTTT; CDR3: CSAATDTQYF
D: .; J: TRBJ2-7; V: TRBV7-2; size: .; DNA: TGTGCCAGCAGCTTTAAAGTCGGCTCCTACGAGCAGTACTTC; CDR3: CASSFKVGSYEQYF
D: TRBD2; J: TRBJ2-1; V: TRBV9; size: .; DNA: TGTGCCAGGCGGGGGACTAGCGCATTCTTCTACAATGAGCAGTTCTTC; CDR3: CARRGTSAFFYNEQFF
D: .; J: TRBJ1-1; V: TRBV6-5; size: .; DNA: TGTGCCAGCAGCCTCCCCGGGGGCGTCACTGAAGCTTTCTTT; CDR3: CASSLPGGVTEAFF
D: .; J: TRBJ2-7; V: TRBV30; size: .; DNA: TGTGCCTGGAGAGGAACCTACGAGCAGTACTTC; CDR3: CAWRGTYEQYF
D: .; J: TRBJ1-5; V: TRBV6-5; size: few; DNA: TGTGCCAGCAGCCGGGGGGGAAGCAATCAGCCCCAGCATTTT; CDR3: CASSRGGSNQPQHF
D: .; J: TRBJ1-1; V: TRBV5-1; size: .; DNA: TGCGCCAGCAGCTTGCAACAGGACCTTATTGGCGCTGAAGCTTTCTTT; CDR3: CASSLQQDLIGAEAFF
D: TRBD1; J: TRBJ1-6; V: TRBV6-1; size: .; DNA: TGTGCCAGCAGTGACCGGGACAGGCGCCCCGAAGTCAATTCACCCCTCCACTTT; CDR3: CASSDRDRRPEVNSPLHF
D: TRBD2; J: TRBJ2-7; V: TRBV19; size: .; DNA: TGTGCCACTAGGACTAGCGGGTACTACGAGCAGTACTTC; CDR3: CATRTSGYYEQYF
D: TRBD1; J: TRBJ2-5; V: TRBV27; size: .; DNA: TGTGCCAGCAGTTTATACGGACAGGGGGCTATGATAGAAGAGACCCAGTACTTC; CDR3: CASSLYGQGAMIEETQYF
D: .; J: TRBJ2-4; V: TRBV5-1; size: .; DNA: TGCGCCAGCAGCCCCAGAGGGGACAACATTCAGTACTTC; CDR3: CASSPRGDNIQYF
D: TRBD2; J: TRBJ2-7; V: TRBV6-5; size: few; DNA: TGTGCCAGCAGTTACAGCGGACTAGCGGGTTTCTACGAGCAGTACTTC; CDR3: CASSYSGLAGFYEQYF
D: TRBD2; J: TRBJ2-7; V: TRBV9; size: few; DNA: TGTGCCAGCAGCGCCGTCCCGGGGCGGGGGGAGCAGTACTTC; CDR3: CASSAVPGRGEQYF
D: .; J: TRBJ2-7; V: TRBV2; size: .; DNA: TGTGCCACCACCCCGAACTACGAGCAGTACTTC; CDR3: CATTPNYEQYF
D: .; J: TRBJ2-2; V: TRBV2; size: .; DNA: TGTGCCAGCAGTGGTTCTCGGTTCGGGGAGCTGTTTTTT; CDR3: CASSGSRFGELFF
D: .; J: TRBJ2-7; V: TRBV10-1; size: .; DNA: TGCGCCAGCAGTGACGGCTCCGTTGGCGAGCAGTACTTC; CDR3: CASSDGSVGEQYF
D: .; J: TRBJ2-7; V: TRBV24-1; size: once; DNA: TGTGCCACCAGTGACTCTTGGGAGCGGAGCTCCTACGAGCAGTACTTC; CDR3: CATSDSWERSSYEQYF
D: TRBD2; J: TRBJ2-7; V: TRBV4-2; size: .; DNA: TGTGCCAGCAGCCAAGTCTCTAGCGGGAGACAGTACTTC; CDR3: CASSQVSSGRQYF
D: .; J: TRBJ1-5; V: TRBV18; size: .; DNA: TGTGCCAGCTCACCACTGGAAGATCAGCCCCAGCATTTT; CDR3: CASSPLEDQPQHF
D: TRBD1; J: TRBJ1-1; V: TRBV28; size: .; DNA: TGTGCCAGCAGTTGGTTAGGACAGGCAGGCACTGAAGCTTTCTTT; CDR3: CASSWLGQAGTEAFF
D: .; J: TRBJ2-1; V: TRBV29-1; size: .; DNA: TGCAGCGTCGACTCCCAGGGATCCTACAATGAGCAGTTCTTC; CDR3: CSVDSQGSYNEQFF
D: .; J: TRBJ2-6; V: TRBV29-1; size: .; DNA: TGCAGCGTCCAGGGCCCCGGGGCCAACGTCCTGACTTTC; CDR3: CSVQGPGANVLTF
D: .; J: TRBJ1-1; V: TRBV29-1; size: .; DNA: TGCAGCGTTGTGAACACTGAAGCTTTCTTT; CDR3: CSVVNTEAFF
D: .; J: TRBJ2-7; V: TRBV3-1/TRBV3-2; size: .; DNA: TGTGCCAGCAGCCTCGGGAGATCCTACGAGCAGTACTTC; CDR3: CASSLGRSYEQYF
D: .; J: TRBJ2-1; V: TRBV10-2; size: .; DNA: TGCGCCAGCAGTGAGAGCGTACAAGGGCAGAATGAGCAGTTCTTC; CDR3: CASSESVQGQNEQFF
D: .; J: TRBJ2-7; V: TRBV25-1; size: .; DNA: TGTGCCAGCAGTGAATCTCCGGCCTACGAGCAGTACTTC; CDR3: CASSESPAYEQYF
D: TRBD1; J: TRBJ2-6; V: TRBV5-1; size: .; DNA: TGCGCCAGTAGGTCGGGACAGGCTCTGGGGGCCAACGTCCTGACTTTC; CDR3: CASRSGQALGANVLTF
D: TRBD1; J: TRBJ2-7; V: TRBV25-1; size: .; DNA: TGTGCCAGCAGTGAATGGGGACGACAGGGGACCTACGAGCAGTACTTC; CDR3: CASSEWGRQGTYEQYF
D: .; J: TRBJ2-1; V: TRBV27; size: .; DNA: TGTGCCAGCAGTTTATCGGGACCAAACCCCAATGAGCAGTTCTTC; CDR3: CASSLSGPNPNEQFF
D: .; J: TRBJ2-1; V: TRBV4-3; size: once; DNA: TGCGCCAGCAGCCAGGGGGAGGCCTATGAGCAGTTCTTC; CDR3: CASSQGEAYEQFF
D: .; J: TRBJ1-1; V: TRBV6-5; size: .; DNA: TGTGCCAGCAGTTACAAGGGGCAGACGAACACTGAAGCTTTCTTT; CDR3: CASSYKGQTNTEAFF
D: .; J: TRBJ2-6; V: TRBV3-1/TRBV3-2; size: .; DNA: TGTGCCAGCAGCCCCAACCGGGACACGATCTCTGGGGCCAACGTCCTGACTTTC; CDR3: CASSPNRDTISGANVLTF
D: .; J: TRBJ1-4; V: TRBV4-3; size: .; DNA: TGCGCCAGCAGCCAAGTCGGTAGTGTTCGACTGTTTTTT; CDR3: CASSQVGSVRLFF